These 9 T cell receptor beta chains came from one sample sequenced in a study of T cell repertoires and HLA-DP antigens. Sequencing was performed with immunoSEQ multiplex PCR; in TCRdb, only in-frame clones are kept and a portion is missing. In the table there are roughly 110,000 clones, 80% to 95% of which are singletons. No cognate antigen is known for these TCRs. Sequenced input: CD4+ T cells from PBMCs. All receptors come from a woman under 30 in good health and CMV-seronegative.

This CDR3 reads CASSGIGTEAFF. The DNA of the CDR3 is TGTGCCAGCAGCGGGATCGGCACTGAAGCTTTCTTT. V is TRBV5-6 and J is TRBJ1-1; D remains ambiguous. The V gene lost 4 bases and the J gene lost 4 bases, with 8 bases spanning the gap. The germline V gene encodes CDR1 SGHDT and CDR2 YYEEEE. This CDR3 spans 12 amino acids.

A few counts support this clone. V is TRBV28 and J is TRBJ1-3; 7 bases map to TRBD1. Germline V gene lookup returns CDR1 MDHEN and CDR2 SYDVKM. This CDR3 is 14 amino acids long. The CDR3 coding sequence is TGTGTGGTCGGAGGGTCAGGGGGTGCAAACACCATATATTTT. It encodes CVVGGSGGANTIYF.

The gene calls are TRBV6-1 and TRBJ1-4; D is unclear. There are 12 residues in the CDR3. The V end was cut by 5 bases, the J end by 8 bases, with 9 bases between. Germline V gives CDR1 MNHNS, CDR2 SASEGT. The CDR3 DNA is TGTGCCAGCAGTCCCGCGGAGGAAAAACTGTTTTTT. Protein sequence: CASSPAEEKLFF.

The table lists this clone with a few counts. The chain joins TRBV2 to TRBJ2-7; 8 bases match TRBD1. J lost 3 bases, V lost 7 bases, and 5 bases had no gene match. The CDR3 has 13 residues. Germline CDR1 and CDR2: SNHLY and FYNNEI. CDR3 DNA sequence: TGTGCCAGCATGAGGACAGGGTTCTACGAGCAGTACTTC. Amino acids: CASMRTGFYEQYF.

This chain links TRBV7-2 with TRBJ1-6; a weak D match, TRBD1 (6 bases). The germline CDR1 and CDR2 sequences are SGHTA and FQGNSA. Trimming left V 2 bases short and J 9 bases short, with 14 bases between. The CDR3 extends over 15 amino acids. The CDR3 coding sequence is TGTGCCAGCAGCTTAAAGCAGGGAGGGGGTTCACCCCTCCACTTT. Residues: CASSLKQGGGSPLHF.

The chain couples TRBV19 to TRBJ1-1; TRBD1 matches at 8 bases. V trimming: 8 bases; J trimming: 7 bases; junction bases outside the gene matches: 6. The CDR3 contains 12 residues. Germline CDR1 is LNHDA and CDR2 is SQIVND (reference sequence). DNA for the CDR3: TGTGCCAGTGAACAAGGGACAGGTGAAGCTTTCTTT. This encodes CASEQGTGEAFF.

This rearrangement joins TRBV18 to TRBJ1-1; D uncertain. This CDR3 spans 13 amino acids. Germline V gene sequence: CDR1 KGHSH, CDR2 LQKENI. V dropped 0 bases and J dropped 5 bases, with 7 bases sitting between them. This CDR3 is CASSPPFRTEAFF. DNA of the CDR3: TGTGCCAGCTCACCACCGTTTAGGACTGAAGCTTTCTTT. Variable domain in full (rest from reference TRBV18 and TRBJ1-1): NAGVMQNPRHLVRRRGQEARLRCSPMKGHSHVYWYRQLPEEGLKFMVYLQKENIIDESGMPKERFSAEFPKEGPSILRIQQVVRGDSAAYFCASSPPFRTEAFFGQGTRLTVV.

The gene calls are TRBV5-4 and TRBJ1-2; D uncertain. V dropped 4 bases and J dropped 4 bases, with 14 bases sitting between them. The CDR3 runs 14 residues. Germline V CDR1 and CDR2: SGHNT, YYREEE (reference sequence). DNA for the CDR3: TGTGCCAGCAGCCCCCGGACGGATCTCTATGGCTACACCTTC. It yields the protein CASSPRTDLYGYTF.

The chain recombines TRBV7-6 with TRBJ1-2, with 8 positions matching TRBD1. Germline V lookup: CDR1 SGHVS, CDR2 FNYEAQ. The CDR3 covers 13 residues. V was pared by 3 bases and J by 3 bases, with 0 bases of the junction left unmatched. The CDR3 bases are TGTGCCAGCAGCTTGGACAGGGACTATGGCTACACCTTC. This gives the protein CASSLDRDYGYTF.